This T cell receptor beta chain was sequenced in a study of OX40 agonist ivuxolimab in advanced cancers. The CDR3 runs to 15 residues. CDR1 and CDR2 (germline): LNHNV, YYDKDF (reference sequence). The V end lost 8 bases, the J end lost 6 bases, and 23 bases lay between the germline ends. Repertoires were generated with immunoSEQ multiplex PCR, while TCRdb's copy carries only in-frame clones and drops some. The table lists 55,000 to 60,000 clones, more than 85% of them singletons. This TCR derives from an adult with an advanced solid tumor such as melanoma, head and neck, liver or kidney cancer. Here the sequenced sample was CD4+ or CD8+ T cells sorted from blood, taken in a trial of the OX40 agonist ivuxolimab. The chain carries TRBV15 and TRBJ2-7, with D perhaps being TRBD1 or TRBD2 (5 bases each). CDR3 protein: CATAEPGPALSEQYF. As DNA, the CDR3 is TGTGCCACCGCAGAACCGGGACCGGCATTAAGCGAGCAGTACTTC.